One and the same sample provided the 6 T cell receptor beta chains below, sequenced in a study of T cell responses to AZD1222 COVID-19 vaccine. Produced via immunoSEQ multiplex PCR; TCRdb's table is partial and in-frame only. The sample lists 130,000 to 150,000 clones, over 75% occurring once. The sample in question was peripheral blood, obtained 28 days after the second dose of the MenACWY control vaccine. These TCRs come from an adult who received the MenACWY meningococcal vaccine as a control.

The chain links TRBV7-9 to TRBJ2-2; 8 bases are a match to TRBD1. The CDR3 loop spans 13 amino acids. Looked up from germline, CDR1 is SEHNR and CDR2 is FQNEAQ (reference sequence). Trimming cost V 10 bases and J 7 bases; bases outside gene matches: 8. This CDR3 reads CAILGQASGELFF. The CDR3 DNA reads as TGTGCCATATTGGGACAGGCTAGCGGGGAGCTGTTTTTT.

The rearrangement links TRBV3-1 (or the pseudogene TRBV3-2) to TRBJ1-2; the match to TRBD1 covers 9 bases. From germline, CDR1 is LGHDT and CDR2 YNNKEL (reference sequence). The CDR3 has 14 residues. V shed 4 bases, J shed 6 bases, and the junction held 6 bases outside the gene matches. The CDR3, as DNA: TGTGCCAGCAGCCTAAGGACAGGGGCAGATGGCTACACCTTC. The encoded protein is CASSLRTGADGYTF.

The chain is built from TRBV2 and TRBJ1-4; 8 nucleotides align to TRBD1. The germline V gene encodes CDR1 SNHLY and CDR2 FYNNEI. The CDR3 is made up of 17 amino acids. The J segment lost 8 bases and the V segment lost 6 bases, leaving 17 bases of the junction unmatched. The DNA of the CDR3 is TGTGCCAGCAGCGACGAGCAGGGGGCGGGGTTGGAAGAAAAACTGTTTTTT. Protein product: CASSDEQGAGLEEKLFF.

This clone came up once. The chain recombines TRBV29-1 with TRBJ2-5, with D hard to call. Trimming cost V 8 bases and J 4 bases, with 20 bases left between them. Germline CDR1 SQVTM, CDR2 ANQGSEA. The CDR3 is 14 residues long. The CDR3 region is CSQLTRTERETQYF. The CDR3 DNA follows: TGCAGCCAACTAACTCGGACGGAAAGAGAGACCCAGTACTTC.

This chain connects TRBV12-5 to TRBJ1-5; D perhaps matches TRBD1 (5 bases). In germline, CDR1 is LGHNT, CDR2 FRNRAP. The CDR3 length is 15 residues. V was shortened by 0 bases and J by 4 bases, with 10 bases between the two germline ends. This CDR3 reads CASGLVAAGNQPQHF. CDR3 nucleotides: TGTGCTAGTGGTTTGGTAGCGGCAGGGAATCAGCCCCAGCATTTT.

The table lists this clone with a count of one. The rearrangement joins TRBV6-2 or TRBV6-3 to TRBJ1-2; possible D gene TRBD1, 5 bases. The CDR3 extends over 15 amino acids. V lost 5 bases, J lost 4 bases, and 17 bases lay in between. CDR1 is MNHEY and CDR2 is SVGEGT in the germline V gene. CDR3 sequence: CASSPNGAGGYGYTF. The CDR3 DNA reads as TGTGCCAGCAGTCCCAACGGGGCCGGTGGCTATGGCTACACCTTC.